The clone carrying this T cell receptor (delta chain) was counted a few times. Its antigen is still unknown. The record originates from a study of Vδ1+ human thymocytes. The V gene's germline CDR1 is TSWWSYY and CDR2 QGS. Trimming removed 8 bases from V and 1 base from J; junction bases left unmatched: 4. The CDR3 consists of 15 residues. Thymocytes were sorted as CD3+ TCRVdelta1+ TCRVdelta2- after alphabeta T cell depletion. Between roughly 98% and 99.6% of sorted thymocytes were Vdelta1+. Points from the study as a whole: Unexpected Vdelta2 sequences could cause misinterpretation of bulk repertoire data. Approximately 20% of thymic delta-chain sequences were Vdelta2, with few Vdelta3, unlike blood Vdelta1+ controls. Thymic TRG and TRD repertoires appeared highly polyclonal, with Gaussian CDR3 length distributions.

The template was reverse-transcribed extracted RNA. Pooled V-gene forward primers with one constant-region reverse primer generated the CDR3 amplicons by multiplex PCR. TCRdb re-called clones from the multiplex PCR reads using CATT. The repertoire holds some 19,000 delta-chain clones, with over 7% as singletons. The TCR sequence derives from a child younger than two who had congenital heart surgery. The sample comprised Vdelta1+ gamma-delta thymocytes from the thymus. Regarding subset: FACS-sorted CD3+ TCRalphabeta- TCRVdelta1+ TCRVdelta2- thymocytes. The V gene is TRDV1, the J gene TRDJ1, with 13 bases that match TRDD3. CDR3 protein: CALTTGGYATDKLIF. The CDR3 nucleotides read TGTGCTCTTACTACTGGGGGATACGCCACCGATAAACTCATCTTT.